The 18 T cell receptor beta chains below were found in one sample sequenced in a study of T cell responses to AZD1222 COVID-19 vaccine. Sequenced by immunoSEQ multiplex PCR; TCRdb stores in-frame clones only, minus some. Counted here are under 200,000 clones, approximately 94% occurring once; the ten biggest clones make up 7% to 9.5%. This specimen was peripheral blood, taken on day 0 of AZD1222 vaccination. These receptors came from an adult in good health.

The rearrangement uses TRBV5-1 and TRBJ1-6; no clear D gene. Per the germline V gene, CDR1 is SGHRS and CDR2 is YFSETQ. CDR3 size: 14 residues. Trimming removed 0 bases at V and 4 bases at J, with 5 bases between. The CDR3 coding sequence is TGCGCCAGCAGCTTGGGAGGGTATAATTCACCCCTCCACTTT. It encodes CASSLGGYNSPLHF.

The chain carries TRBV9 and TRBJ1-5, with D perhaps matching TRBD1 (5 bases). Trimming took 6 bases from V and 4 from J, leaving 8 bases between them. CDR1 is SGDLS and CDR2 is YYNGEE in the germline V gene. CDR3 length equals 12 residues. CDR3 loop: CASMRGNQPQHF. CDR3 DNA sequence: TGTGCCAGCATGAGGGGAAATCAGCCCCAGCATTTT.

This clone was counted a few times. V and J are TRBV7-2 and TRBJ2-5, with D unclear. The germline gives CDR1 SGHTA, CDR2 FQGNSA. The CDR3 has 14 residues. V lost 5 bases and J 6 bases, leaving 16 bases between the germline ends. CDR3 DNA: TGTGCCAGCAGCCCCGATGGAGCGTCCCAGACCCAGTACTTC. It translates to CASSPDGASQTQYF.

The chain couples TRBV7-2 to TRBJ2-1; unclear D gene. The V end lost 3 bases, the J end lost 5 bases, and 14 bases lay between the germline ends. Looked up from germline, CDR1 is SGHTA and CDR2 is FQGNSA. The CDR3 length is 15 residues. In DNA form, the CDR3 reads TGTGCCAGCAGCTTCGTCCGGGCATTCAACAATGAGCAGTTCTTC. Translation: CASSFVRAFNNEQFF.

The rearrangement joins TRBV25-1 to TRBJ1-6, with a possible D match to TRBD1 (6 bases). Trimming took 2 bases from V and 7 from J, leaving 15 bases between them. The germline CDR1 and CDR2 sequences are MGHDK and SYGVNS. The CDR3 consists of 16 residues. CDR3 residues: CASSETGQRGNSPLHF. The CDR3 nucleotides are TGTGCCAGCAGTGAAACTGGACAGAGGGGCAATTCACCCCTCCACTTT.

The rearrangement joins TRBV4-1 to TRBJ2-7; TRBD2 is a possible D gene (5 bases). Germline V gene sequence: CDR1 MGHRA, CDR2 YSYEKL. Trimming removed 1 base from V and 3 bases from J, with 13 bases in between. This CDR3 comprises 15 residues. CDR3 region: CASSQGARGIYEQYF. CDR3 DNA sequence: TGCGCCAGCAGCCAAGGTGCTCGGGGTATCTACGAGCAGTACTTC.

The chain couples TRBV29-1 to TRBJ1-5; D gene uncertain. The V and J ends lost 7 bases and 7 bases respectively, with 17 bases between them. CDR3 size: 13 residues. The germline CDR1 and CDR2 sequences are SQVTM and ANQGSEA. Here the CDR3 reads CSARGREGQPQHF. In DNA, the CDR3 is TGCAGCGCCCGAGGGAGGGAGGGCCAGCCCCAGCATTTT.

CDR3 sequence: CASTTGGTYEQYF. For the CDR3, the DNA is TGTGCCAGCACCACGGGGGGGACCTACGAGCAGTACTTC. The V call is TRBV27, the J call TRBJ2-7; 8 bases agree with TRBD2. This CDR3 has 13 residues. Per the germline V gene, CDR1 is MNHEY and CDR2 is SMNVEV (reference sequence). With V trimmed by 7 bases and J by 2 bases, 4 bases remained unmatched.

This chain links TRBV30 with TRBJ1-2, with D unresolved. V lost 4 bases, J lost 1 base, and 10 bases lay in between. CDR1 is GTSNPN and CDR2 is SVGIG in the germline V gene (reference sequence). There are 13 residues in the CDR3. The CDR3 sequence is CAWKVLSNYGYTF. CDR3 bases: TGTGCCTGGAAAGTTCTGAGTAACTATGGCTACACCTTC.

CDR3 protein: CASSVLAGGSEQFF. CDR3 DNA: TGTGCCAGCAGCGTATTAGCGGGGGGTAGTGAGCAGTTCTTC. This chain links TRBV9 with TRBJ2-1; the match to TRBD2 covers 10 bases. The J segment lost 9 bases and the V segment lost 1 base, leaving 4 bases of the junction unmatched. The germline CDR1 and CDR2 sequences are SGDLS and YYNGEE. The CDR3 has 14 residues. The whole variable domain, remainder taken from reference TRBV9 and TRBJ2-1, is DSGVTQTPKHLITATGQRVTLRCSPRSGDLSVYWYQQSLDQGLQFLIQYYNGEERAKGNILERFSAQQFPDLHSELNLSSLELGDSALYFCASSVLAGGSEQFFGPGTRLTVL.

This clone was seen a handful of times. DNA for the CDR3: TGTGCCAGCAGCTTAGTAAGACCCGGGACTAGCGGGAGTTTGGAGACCCAGTACTTC. As protein: CASSLVRPGTSGSLETQYF. The chain uses TRBV7-8 and TRBJ2-5; 14 nucleotides line up with TRBD2. The trim removed 1 base at V and 5 bases at J, leaving 12 bases unmatched. Germline V gene sequence: CDR1 SGHVS, CDR2 FQNEAQ. CDR3 length: 19 residues.

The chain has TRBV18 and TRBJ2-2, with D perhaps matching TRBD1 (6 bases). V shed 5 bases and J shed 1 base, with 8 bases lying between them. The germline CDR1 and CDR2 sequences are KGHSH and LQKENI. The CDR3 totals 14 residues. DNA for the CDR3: TGTGCCAGCTCAGCGACAGGGAACACCGGGGAGCTGTTTTTT. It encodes CASSATGNTGELFF.

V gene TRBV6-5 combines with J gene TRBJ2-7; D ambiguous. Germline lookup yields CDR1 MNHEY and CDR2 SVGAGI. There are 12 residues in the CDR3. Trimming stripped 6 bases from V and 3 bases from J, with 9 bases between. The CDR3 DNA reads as TGTGCCAGCAGCAACATTCTCTACGAGCAGTACTTC. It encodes CASSNILYEQYF.

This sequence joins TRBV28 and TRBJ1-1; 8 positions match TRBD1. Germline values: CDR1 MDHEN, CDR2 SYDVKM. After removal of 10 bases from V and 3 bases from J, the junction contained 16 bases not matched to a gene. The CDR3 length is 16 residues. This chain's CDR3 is CATGGRQGSLDTEAFF. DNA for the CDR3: TGTGCCACCGGAGGGAGACAGGGGAGTTTAGACACTGAAGCTTTCTTT.

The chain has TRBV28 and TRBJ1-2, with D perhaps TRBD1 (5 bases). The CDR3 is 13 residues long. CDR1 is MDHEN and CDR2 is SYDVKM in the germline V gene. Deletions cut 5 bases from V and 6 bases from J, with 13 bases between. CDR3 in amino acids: CASSLDGADGYTF. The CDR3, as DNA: TGTGCCAGCAGTCTCGACGGGGCGGATGGCTACACCTTC.

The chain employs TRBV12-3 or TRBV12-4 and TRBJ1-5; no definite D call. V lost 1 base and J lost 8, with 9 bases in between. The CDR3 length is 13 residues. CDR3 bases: TGTGCCAGCAGTTTAGGGGCATTCGAGCCCCAGCATTTT. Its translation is CASSLGAFEPQHF.

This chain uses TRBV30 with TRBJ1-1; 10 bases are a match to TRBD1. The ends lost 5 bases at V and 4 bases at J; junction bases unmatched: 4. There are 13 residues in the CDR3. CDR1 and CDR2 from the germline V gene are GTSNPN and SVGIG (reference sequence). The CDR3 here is CAWGRDRGTEAFF. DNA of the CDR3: TGTGCCTGGGGCCGGGACAGGGGCACTGAAGCTTTCTTT.

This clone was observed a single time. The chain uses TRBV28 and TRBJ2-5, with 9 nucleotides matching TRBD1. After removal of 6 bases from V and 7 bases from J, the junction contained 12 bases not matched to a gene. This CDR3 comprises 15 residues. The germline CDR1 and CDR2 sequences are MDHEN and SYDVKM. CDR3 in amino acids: CASRPGQGAIGTQYF. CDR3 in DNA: TGTGCCAGCAGGCCGGGACAGGGCGCCATTGGGACCCAGTACTTC.